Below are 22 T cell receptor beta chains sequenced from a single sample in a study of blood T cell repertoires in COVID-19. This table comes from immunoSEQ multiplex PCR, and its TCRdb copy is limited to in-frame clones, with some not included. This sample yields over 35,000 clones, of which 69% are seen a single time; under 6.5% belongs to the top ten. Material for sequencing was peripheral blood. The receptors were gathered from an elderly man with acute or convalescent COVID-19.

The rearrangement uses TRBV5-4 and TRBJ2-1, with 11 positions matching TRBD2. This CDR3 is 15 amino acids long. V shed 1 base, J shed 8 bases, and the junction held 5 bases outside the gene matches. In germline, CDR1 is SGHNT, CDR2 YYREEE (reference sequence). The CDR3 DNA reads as TGTGCCAGCAGCTTGTCGCTAGCGGGGGGATATGAGCAGTTCTTC. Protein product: CASSLSLAGGYEQFF.

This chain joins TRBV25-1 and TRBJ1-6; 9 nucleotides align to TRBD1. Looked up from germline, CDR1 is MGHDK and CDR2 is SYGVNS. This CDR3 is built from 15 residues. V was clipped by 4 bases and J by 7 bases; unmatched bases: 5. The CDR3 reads CASSGRDRVNSPLHF. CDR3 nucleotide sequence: TGTGCCAGCAGTGGCCGGGACAGGGTCAATTCACCCCTCCACTTT.

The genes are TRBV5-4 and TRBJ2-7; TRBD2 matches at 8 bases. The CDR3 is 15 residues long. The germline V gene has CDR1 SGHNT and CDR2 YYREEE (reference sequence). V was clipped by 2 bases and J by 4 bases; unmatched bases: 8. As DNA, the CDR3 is TGTGCCAGCAGCTTCGGGATAGCGGGAACTTACGAGCAGTACTTC. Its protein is CASSFGIAGTYEQYF.

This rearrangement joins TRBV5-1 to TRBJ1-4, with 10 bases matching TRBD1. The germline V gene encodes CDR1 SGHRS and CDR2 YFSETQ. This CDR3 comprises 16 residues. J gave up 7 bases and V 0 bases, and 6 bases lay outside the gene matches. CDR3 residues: CASSLGDRGRAEKLFF. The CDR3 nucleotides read TGCGCCAGCAGCTTGGGGGACAGGGGACGGGCTGAAAAACTGTTTTTT.

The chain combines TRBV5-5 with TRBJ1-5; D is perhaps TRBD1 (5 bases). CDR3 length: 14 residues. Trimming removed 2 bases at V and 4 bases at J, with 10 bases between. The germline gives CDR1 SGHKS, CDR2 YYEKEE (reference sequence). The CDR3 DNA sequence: TGTGCCAGCAGCTTTTTGGGGGGAAATCAGCCCCAGCATTTT. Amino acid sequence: CASSFLGGNQPQHF.

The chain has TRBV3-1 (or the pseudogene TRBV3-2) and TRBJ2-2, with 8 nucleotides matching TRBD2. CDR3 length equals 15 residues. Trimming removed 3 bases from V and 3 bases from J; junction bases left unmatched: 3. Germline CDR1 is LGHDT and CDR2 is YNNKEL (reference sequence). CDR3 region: CASSQGRGDTGELFF. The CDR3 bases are TGTGCCAGCAGCCAGGGGCGGGGGGACACCGGGGAGCTGTTTTTT.

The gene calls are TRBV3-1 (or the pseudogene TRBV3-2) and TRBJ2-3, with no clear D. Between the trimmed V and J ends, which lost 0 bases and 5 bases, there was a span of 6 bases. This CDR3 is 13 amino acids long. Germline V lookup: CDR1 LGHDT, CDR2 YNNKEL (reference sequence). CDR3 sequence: CASSQDLIDTQYF. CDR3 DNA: TGTGCCAGCAGCCAAGATCTTATAGATACGCAGTATTTT.

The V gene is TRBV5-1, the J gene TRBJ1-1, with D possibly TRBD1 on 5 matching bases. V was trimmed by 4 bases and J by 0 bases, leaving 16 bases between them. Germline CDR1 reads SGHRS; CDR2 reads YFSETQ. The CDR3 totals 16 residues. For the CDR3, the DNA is TGCGCCAGCAGCCCCAGGGATCTATTACTGAACACTGAAGCTTTCTTT. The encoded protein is CASSPRDLLLNTEAFF.

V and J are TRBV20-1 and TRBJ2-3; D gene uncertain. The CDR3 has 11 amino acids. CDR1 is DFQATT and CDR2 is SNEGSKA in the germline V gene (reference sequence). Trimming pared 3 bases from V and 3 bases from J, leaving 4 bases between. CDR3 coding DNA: TGCAGTGCTAGCCAGACAGATACGCAGTATTTT. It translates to CSASQTDTQYF.

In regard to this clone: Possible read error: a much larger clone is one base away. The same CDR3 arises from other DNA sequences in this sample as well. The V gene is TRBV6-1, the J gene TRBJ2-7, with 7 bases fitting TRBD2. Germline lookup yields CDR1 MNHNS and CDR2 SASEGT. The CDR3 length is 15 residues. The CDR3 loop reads CASSEDGGGIYEQYF. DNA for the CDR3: TGTGCCAGCAGTGAAGATGGGGGGGGGATCTACGAGCAGTATTTC.

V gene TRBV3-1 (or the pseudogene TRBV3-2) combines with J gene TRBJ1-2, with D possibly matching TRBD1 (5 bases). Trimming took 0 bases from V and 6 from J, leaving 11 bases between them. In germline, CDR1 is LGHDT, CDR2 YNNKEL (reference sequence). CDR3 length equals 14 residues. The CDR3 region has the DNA TGTGCCAGCAGCCAAGACCCCAGGGTTGATGGCTACACCTTC. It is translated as CASSQDPRVDGYTF.

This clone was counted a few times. CDR3 nucleotides: TGTGCCAGCCGGGGGACAGGGGGCCTCGAGCAGTACTTC. Protein: CASRGTGGLEQYF. This rearrangement joins TRBV7-9 to TRBJ2-7; 12 bases fit TRBD1. This CDR3 has 13 amino acids. V dropped 8 bases and J dropped 6; count of bases not matched to a gene: 5. The germline V gene encodes CDR1 SEHNR and CDR2 FQNEAQ (reference sequence).

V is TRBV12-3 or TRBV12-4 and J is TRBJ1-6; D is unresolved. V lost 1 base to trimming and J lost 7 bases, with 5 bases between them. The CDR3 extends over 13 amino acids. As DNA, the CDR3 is TGTGCCAGCAGTTTAGGGGAGAATTCACCCCTCCACTTT. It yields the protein CASSLGENSPLHF.

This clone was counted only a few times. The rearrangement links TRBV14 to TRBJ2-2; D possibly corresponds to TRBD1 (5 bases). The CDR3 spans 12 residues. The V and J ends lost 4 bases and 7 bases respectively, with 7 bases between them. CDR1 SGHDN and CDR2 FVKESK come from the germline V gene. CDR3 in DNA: TGTGCCAGCAGCCCAGGGTTCGGGGAGCTGTTTTTT. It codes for CASSPGFGELFF. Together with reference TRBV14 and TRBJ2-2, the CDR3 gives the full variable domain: EAGVTQFPSHSVIEKGQTVTLRCDPISGHDNLYWYRRVMGKEIKFLLHFVKESKQDESGMPNNRFLAERTGGTYSTLKVQPAELEDSGVYFCASSPGFGELFFGEGSRLTVL.

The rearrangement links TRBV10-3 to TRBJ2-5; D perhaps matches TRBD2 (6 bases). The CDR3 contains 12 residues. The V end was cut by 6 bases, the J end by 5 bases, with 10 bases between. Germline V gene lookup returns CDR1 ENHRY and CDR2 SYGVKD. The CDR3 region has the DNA TGTGCCATCAGCCTCGCGGGGGAGACCCAGTACTTC. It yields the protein CAISLAGETQYF.

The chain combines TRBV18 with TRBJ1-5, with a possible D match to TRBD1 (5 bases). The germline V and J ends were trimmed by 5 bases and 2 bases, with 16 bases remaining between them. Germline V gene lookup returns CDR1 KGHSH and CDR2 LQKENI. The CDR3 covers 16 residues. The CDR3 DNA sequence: TGTGCCAGCTCAGCGCAGGGTCCTGGAGGCAATCAGCCCCAGCATTTT. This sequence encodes CASSAQGPGGNQPQHF.

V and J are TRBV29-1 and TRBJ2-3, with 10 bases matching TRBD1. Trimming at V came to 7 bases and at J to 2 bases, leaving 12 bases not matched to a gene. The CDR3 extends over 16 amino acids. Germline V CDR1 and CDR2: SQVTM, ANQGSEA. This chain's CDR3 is CSARPGTGDLTDTQYF. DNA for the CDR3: TGCAGCGCGAGGCCGGGGACAGGGGACCTCACAGATACGCAGTATTTT.

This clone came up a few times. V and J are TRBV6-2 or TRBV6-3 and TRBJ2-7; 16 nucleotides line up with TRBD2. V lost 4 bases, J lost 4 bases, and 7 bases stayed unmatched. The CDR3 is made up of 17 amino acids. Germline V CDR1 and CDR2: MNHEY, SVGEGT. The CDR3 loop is CASSSGLAGGPSYEQYF. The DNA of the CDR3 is TGTGCCAGCAGTTCGGGACTAGCGGGAGGGCCCTCGTACGAGCAGTACTTC.

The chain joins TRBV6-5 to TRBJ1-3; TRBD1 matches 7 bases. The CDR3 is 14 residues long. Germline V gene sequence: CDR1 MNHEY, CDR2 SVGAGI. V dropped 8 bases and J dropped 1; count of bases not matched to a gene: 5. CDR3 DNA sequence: TGTGCCAGCCAAGCAGGGGGATCTGGAAACACCATATATTTT. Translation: CASQAGGSGNTIYF.

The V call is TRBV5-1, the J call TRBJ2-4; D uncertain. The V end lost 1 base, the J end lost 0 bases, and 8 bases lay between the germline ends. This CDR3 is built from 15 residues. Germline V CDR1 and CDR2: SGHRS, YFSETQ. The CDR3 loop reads CASSLNLVAKNIQYF. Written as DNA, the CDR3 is TGCGCCAGCAGCTTGAATCTCGTAGCCAAAAACATTCAGTACTTC.

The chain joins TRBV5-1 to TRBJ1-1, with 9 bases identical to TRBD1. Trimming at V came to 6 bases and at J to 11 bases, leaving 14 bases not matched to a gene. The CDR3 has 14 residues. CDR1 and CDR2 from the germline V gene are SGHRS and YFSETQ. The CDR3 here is CASTLKNTGGNAFF. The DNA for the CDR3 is TGCGCCAGCACCTTAAAGAACACAGGGGGCAATGCTTTCTTT.

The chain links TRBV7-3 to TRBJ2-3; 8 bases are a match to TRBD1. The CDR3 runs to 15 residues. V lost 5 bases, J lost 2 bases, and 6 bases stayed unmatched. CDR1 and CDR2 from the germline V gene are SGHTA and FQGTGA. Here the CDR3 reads CASSRTGKNTDTQYF. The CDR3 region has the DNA TGTGCCAGCAGCAGGACAGGGAAAAACACAGATACGCAGTATTTT.